A selection of T cell receptor beta chains follows, all from one sample in a study of CD8 T cells in Susac syndrome. MiXCR was run by TCRdb on the immunoSEQ multiplex PCR reads, yielding one entry per CDR3 protein. This sample has approximately 200,000 distinct CDR3 sequences, with over 90% found just once. The sample consisted of CD4+ T cells from PBMCs. These TCRs come from a human donor with multiple sclerosis. CDR3s include the opening cysteine and the closing phenylalanine or tryptophan. Each record gives: V gene, J gene, CDR3 length, D gene, clone size, CDR3 protein, CDR3 DNA. D genes are given only for firm matches. A clone size is listed for some rows: how often the clone was seen (once, few, many), or a class if it is expanded.

>TRBV30|TRBJ1-4|12|.|.
CAWGSTDEKLFF
TGTGCCTGGGGTTCTACGGATGAAAAACTGTTTTTT
>TRBV20-1|TRBJ1-1|13|.|.
CSARDSSPTEAFF
TGCAGTGCTAGAGATAGTAGCCCCACTGAAGCTTTCTTT
>TRBV7-9|TRBJ1-4|14|TRBD1|.
CASSSGTGDEKLFF
TGTGCCAGCAGCTCCGGGACAGGGGACGAAAAACTGTTTTTT
>TRBV7-2|TRBJ2-1|18|TRBD2|.
CASSSQGLVFFSYNEQFF
TGTGCCAGCAGCTCCCAAGGACTAGTTTTCTTCTCCTACAATGAGCAGTTCTTC
>TRBV14|TRBJ2-5|16|TRBD1|.
CASSQDIGTGQETQYF
TGTGCCAGCAGCCAAGATATTGGGACAGGTCAAGAGACCCAGTACTTC
>TRBV15|TRBJ2-3|14|.|.
CATSRDWEADTQYF
TGTGCCACCAGCAGAGATTGGGAAGCAGATACGCAGTATTTT
>TRBV3-1|TRBJ2-3|15|TRBD2|.
CASSPGTTSTDTQYF
TGTGCCAGCAGCCCAGGGACTACCAGCACAGATACGCAGTATTTT
>TRBV10-3|TRBJ2-1|14|.|.
CATMTSSEYNEQFF
TGTGCCACCATGACTAGTTCGGAATACAATGAGCAGTTCTTC
>TRBV7-9|TRBJ1-2|15|TRBD1|.
CASSLLSQGFGGYTF
TGTGCCAGCAGCTTACTCTCACAGGGGTTTGGCGGCTACACCTTC
>TRBV29-1|TRBJ2-7|12|.|.
CSVNVGFGEQYF
TGCAGCGTTAATGTCGGGTTCGGCGAGCAGTACTTC
>TRBV24-1|TRBJ2-7|16|.|.
CATSDPGAKSPYEQYF
TGTGCCACCAGTGACCCCGGAGCCAAAAGTCCCTACGAGCAGTACTTC
>TRBV30|TRBJ2-3|15|TRBD2|.
CAWSVWGLVLDTQYF
TGTGCCTGGAGTGTATGGGGACTAGTCTTGGATACGCAGTATTTT
>TRBV29-1|TRBJ1-4|15|.|.
CSVGDPGLANEKLFF
TGCAGCGTGGGTGACCCGGGGCTAGCTAATGAAAAACTGTTTTTT
>TRBV12-5|TRBJ1-2|13|.|.
CASGLAGAEGYTF
TGTGCTAGTGGTTTGGCAGGGGCCGAGGGCTACACCTTC
>TRBV30|TRBJ1-4|14|TRBD1|.
CACPRTGLNEKLFF
TGTGCCTGCCCCAGGACAGGATTAAATGAAAAACTGTTTTTT
>TRBV12-3/TRBV12-4|TRBJ1-5|14|TRBD1|.
CASRLGQGGQPQHF
TGTGCCAGCAGATTGGGACAGGGAGGACAGCCCCAGCATTTT
>TRBV11-3|TRBJ2-7|14|TRBD1|once
CASSRRQGFYEQYF
TGTGCCAGCAGCCGCAGACAGGGTTTCTACGAGCAGTACTTC
>TRBV30|TRBJ1-1|13|.|.
CAWSFGGRTEAFF
TGTGCCTGGAGTTTCGGGGGACGAACTGAAGCTTTCTTT
>TRBV2|TRBJ2-1|14|.|.
CASSEAGWDNEQFF
TGTGCCAGCAGTGAAGCAGGGTGGGACAATGAGCAGTTCTTC
>TRBV6-5|TRBJ1-2|13|.|.
CASSKTANYGYTF
TGTGCCAGCAGTAAGACTGCCAACTATGGCTACACCTTC
>TRBV5-1|TRBJ2-2|16|.|.
CASSLAIRRNTGELFF
TGCGCCAGCAGCTTGGCCATTAGAAGAAACACCGGGGAGCTGTTTTTT
>TRBV30|TRBJ1-1|12|.|.
CAWRGSNTEAFF
TGTGCCTGGAGGGGGTCAAACACTGAAGCTTTCTTT
>TRBV7-9|TRBJ2-3|15|.|.
CASSLGTLATDTQYF
TGTGCCAGCAGCTTGGGGACATTGGCCACAGATACGCAGTATTTT
>TRBV7-3|TRBJ2-3|14|.|.
CASSPGTRTDTQYF
TGTGCCAGCAGCCCTGGGACACGCACAGATACGCAGTATTTT
>TRBV12-3/TRBV12-4|TRBJ1-1|13|.|.
CASSGQENTEAFF
TGTGCCAGCAGTGGGCAGGAGAACACTGAAGCTTTCTTT
>TRBV7-9|TRBJ2-7|13|.|.
CASTLVSSYEQYF
TGTGCCAGCACCCTGGTCAGCTCCTACGAGCAGTACTTC
>TRBV12-3/TRBV12-4|TRBJ2-1|19|TRBD2|.
CASSFRGLGTSGAYNEQFF
TGTGCCAGCAGTTTCAGGGGACTAGGGACTAGCGGGGCGTACAATGAGCAGTTCTTC
>TRBV9|TRBJ1-6|16|.|.
CASSAEPGRTLSPLHF
TGTGCCAGCAGCGCCGAACCGGGACGTACCTTATCACCCCTCCACTTT
>TRBV6-4|TRBJ2-3|13|.|.
CASSATSVDTQYF
TGTGCCAGCAGTGCTACTAGTGTGGATACGCAGTATTTT
>TRBV29-1|TRBJ2-4|13|.|.
CSVEDRIWGQVYF
TGCAGCGTTGAAGATCGCATTTGGGGTCAAGTGTACTTC
>TRBV29-1|TRBJ1-1|15|.|.
CSVEALGLMNTEAFF
TGCAGCGTTGAAGCCCTTGGCTTAATGAACACTGAAGCTTTCTTT
>TRBV14|TRBJ2-1|14|TRBD2|.
CASSHLTSADEQFF
TGTGCCAGCAGCCACCTAACTAGCGCTGACGAGCAGTTCTTC
>TRBV30|TRBJ2-5|14|.|.
CAWSGTRVGETQYF
TGTGCCTGGAGCGGAACGCGGGTCGGCGAGACCCAGTACTTC
>TRBV29-1|TRBJ1-2|9|.|.
CSVEQDYTF
TGCAGCGTTGAGCAGGACTACACCTTC
>TRBV6-1|TRBJ2-5|18|TRBD2|.
CASRPDSGAGGRQETQYF
TGTGCCAGCCGCCCGGACTCTGGAGCGGGGGGGCGACAAGAGACCCAGTACTTC
>TRBV24-1|TRBJ2-5|14|.|.
CATSDQDWQETQYF
TGTGCCACCAGTGACCAGGACTGGCAAGAGACCCAGTACTTC
>TRBV18|TRBJ2-6|14|.|.
CASSLIGTANVLTF
TGTGCCAGCTCACTGATCGGGACGGCCAACGTCCTGACTTTC
>TRBV27|TRBJ2-7|13|.|.
CASSLTAAYEQYF
TGTGCCAGCAGTTTAACAGCCGCCTACGAGCAGTACTTC
>TRBV20-1|TRBJ2-3|16|.|.
CSATGTPTSLSDTQYF
TGCAGTGCTACAGGGACCCCTACCTCACTGTCGGATACGCAGTATTTT
>TRBV3-1|TRBJ1-5|14|.|.
CASSQEGRGQPQHF
TGTGCCAGCAGCCAAGAAGGTCGGGGGCAGCCCCAGCATTTT
>TRBV3-1|TRBJ1-4|14|.|.
CASSQREANEKLFF
TGTGCCAGCAGCCAACGGGAGGCTAATGAAAAACTGTTTTTT
>TRBV2|TRBJ1-2|12|.|once
CASSETNYGYTF
TGTGCCAGCAGTGAGACCAACTATGGCTACACCTTC
>TRBV5-1|TRBJ2-1|12|.|.
CASSGRFNEQFF
TGCGCCAGCAGCGGGAGGTTTAATGAGCAGTTCTTC
>TRBV27|TRBJ1-5|14|.|.
CASSQTGRDQPQHF
TGTGCCAGCAGCCAAACAGGGAGGGATCAGCCCCAGCATTTT
>TRBV30|TRBJ2-3|12|.|.
CAWSVGADTQYF
TGTGCCTGGAGTGTGGGCGCAGATACGCAGTATTTT
>TRBV29-1|TRBJ2-4|12|.|.
CSASLGGNIQYF
TGCAGCGCTAGCTTAGGGGGGAACATTCAGTACTTC
>TRBV5-4|TRBJ2-2|13|TRBD2|once
CASSFPSGGELFF
TGTGCCAGCAGCTTCCCTAGCGGCGGGGAGCTGTTTTTT
>TRBV27|TRBJ2-1|12|.|.
CASTGDPGHLFF
TGTGCCAGCACCGGAGACCCGGGACATCTGTTCTTC
>TRBV20-1|TRBJ1-3|13|.|.
CSARESGPATIYF
TGCAGTGCTAGAGAGTCCGGGCCTGCCACCATATATTTT
>TRBV29-1|TRBJ2-1|12|.|few
CSVEEAVNEQFF
TGCAGCGTTGAAGAGGCTGTAAATGAGCAGTTCTTC
>TRBV27|TRBJ1-2|16|TRBD1|.
CASSLFATGDRWGYTF
TGTGCCAGCAGTTTGTTCGCGACAGGGGATCGATGGGGCTACACCTTC
>TRBV15|TRBJ2-3|16|TRBD2|.
CATSTGLAGAADTQYF
TGTGCCACCAGCACCGGACTAGCGGGAGCGGCAGATACGCAGTATTTT
>TRBV4-1|TRBJ2-7|14|TRBD1|.
CASSLGQVSYEQYF
TGCGCCAGCAGCCTAGGACAGGTTTCCTACGAGCAGTACTTC